The T cell receptor beta chain under discussion was sequenced for a study of T-cell memory formation after mild COVID-19. The overall study: Most TCR clusters belonged to a single donor.

The germline V and J ends were trimmed by 6 bases and 0 bases, with 19 bases remaining between them. The length of the CDR3 is 17 residues. Germline lookup yields CDR1 MNHEY and CDR2 SVGAGI. General observations from the study: The authors did not confirm SARS-CoV-2 specificity of second-wave clones peaking day 37. The study detected some responding clones in pre-infection memory, suggesting cross-reactive memory joined.

Note on this clonotype: Its antigen is not known.

One entry per CDR3 protein results from TCRdb running MiXCR on the 5' RACE reads. The sample carries about 140,000 distinct CDR3 sequences, more than 13% recorded once. The TCR comes from an adult woman who had mild COVID-19 (a few samples of this study predate the infection). Cell type and time point are not known. The rearrangement joins TRBV6-5 to TRBJ2-3, with D maybe TRBD1 (5 bases). What was sequenced was PBMCs or a T cell subset sorted from them (not recorded which). This CDR3 reads CASSQDTAWESTDTQYF. CDR3 nucleotide sequence: TGTGCCAGCAGCCAGGACACCGCCTGGGAAAGCACAGATACGCAGTATTTT.